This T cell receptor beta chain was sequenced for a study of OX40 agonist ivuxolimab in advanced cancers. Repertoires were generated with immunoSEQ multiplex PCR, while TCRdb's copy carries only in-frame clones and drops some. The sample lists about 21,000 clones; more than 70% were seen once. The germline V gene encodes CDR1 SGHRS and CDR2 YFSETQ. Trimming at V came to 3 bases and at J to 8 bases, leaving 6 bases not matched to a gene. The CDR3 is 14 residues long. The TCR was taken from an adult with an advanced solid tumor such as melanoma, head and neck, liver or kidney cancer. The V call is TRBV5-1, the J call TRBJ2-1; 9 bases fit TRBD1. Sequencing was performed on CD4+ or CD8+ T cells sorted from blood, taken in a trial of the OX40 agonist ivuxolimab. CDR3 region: CASSSGTGWDEQFF. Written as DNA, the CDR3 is TGCGCCAGCAGCTCCGGGACAGGGTGGGATGAGCAGTTCTTC.